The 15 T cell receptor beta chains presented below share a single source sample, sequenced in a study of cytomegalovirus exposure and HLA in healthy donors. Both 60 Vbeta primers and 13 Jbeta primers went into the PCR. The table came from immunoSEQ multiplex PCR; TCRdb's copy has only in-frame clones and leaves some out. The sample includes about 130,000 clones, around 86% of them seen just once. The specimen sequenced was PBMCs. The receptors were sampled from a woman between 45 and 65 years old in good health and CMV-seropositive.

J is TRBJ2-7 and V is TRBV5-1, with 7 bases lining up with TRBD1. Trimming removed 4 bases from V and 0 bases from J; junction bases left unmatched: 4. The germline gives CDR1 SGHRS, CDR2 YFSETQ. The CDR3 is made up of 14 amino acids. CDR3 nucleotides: TGCGCCAGCAGCCCGACAGGGAACTCCTACGAGCAGTACTTC. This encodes CASSPTGNSYEQYF.

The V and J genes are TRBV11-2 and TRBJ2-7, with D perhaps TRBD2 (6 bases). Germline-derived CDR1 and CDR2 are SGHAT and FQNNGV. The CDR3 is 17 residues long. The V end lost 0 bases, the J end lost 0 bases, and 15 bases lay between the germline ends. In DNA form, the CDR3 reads TGTGCCAGCAGCTTAGATTACCGCGTGGGGGGCTCCTACGAGCAGTACTTC. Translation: CASSLDYRVGGSYEQYF.

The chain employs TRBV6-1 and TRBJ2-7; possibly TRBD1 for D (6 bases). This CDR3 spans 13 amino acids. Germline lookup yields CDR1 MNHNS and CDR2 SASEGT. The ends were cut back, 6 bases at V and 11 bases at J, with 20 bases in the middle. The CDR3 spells CASSFTGPPDEYF. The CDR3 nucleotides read TGTGCCAGCAGCTTTACAGGGCCCCCAGACGAGTACTTC.

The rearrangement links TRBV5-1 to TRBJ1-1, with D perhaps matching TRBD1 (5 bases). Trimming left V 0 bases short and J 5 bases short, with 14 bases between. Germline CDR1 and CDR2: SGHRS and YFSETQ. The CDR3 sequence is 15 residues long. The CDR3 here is CASSLGGTWLTEAFF. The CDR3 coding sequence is TGCGCCAGCAGCTTGGGGGGGACTTGGCTGACTGAAGCTTTCTTT.

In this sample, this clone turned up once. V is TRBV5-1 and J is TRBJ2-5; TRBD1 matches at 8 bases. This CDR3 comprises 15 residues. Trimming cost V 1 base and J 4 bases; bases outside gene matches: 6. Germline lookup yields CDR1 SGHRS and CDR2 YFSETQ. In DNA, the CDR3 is TGCGCCAGCAGCTTGTCCAGGGGGCCTTTAGAGACCCAGTACTTC. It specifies CASSLSRGPLETQYF. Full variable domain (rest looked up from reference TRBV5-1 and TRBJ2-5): KAGVTQTPRYLIKTRGQQVTLSCSPISGHRSVSWYQQTPGQGLQFLFEYFSETQRNKGNFPGRFSGRQFSNSRSEMNVSTLELGDSALYLCASSLSRGPLETQYFGPGTRLLVL.

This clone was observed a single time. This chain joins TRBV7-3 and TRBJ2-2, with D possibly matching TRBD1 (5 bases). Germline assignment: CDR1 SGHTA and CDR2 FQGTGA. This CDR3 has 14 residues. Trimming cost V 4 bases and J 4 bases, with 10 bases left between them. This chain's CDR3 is CASSSQDLTGELFF. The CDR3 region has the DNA TGTGCCAGCAGCTCACAGGATCTCACCGGGGAGCTGTTTTTT.

CDR3 region: CASSLGLARGSYEQYF. CDR3 DNA: TGTGCCAGCAGCTTGGGTCTAGCGCGAGGCTCCTACGAGCAGTACTTC. This chain joins TRBV5-4 and TRBJ2-7, with a possible D match to TRBD2 (6 bases). V lost 0 bases and J lost 0, with 13 bases in between. There are 16 residues in the CDR3. The germline V gene encodes CDR1 SGHNT and CDR2 YYREEE (reference sequence).

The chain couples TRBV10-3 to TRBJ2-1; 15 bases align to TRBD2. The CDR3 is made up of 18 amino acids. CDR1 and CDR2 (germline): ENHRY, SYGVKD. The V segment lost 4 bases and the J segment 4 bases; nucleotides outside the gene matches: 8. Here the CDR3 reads CAISGPPGLAGGYNEQFF. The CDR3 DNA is TGTGCCATCAGTGGACCGCCGGGACTAGCGGGAGGATACAATGAGCAGTTCTTC.

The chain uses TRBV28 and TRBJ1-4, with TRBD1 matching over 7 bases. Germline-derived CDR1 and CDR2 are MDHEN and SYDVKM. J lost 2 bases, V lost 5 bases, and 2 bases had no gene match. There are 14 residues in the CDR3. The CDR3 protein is CASSQGGTNEKLFF. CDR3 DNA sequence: TGTGCCAGCAGTCAAGGGGGCACTAATGAAAAACTGTTTTTT.

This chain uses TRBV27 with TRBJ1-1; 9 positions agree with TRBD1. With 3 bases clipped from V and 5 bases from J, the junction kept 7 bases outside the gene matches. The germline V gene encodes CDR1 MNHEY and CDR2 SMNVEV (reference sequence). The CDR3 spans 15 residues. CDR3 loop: CASSFHGQGSTEAFF. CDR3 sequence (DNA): TGTGCCAGCAGTTTTCACGGACAGGGGTCAACTGAAGCTTTCTTT.

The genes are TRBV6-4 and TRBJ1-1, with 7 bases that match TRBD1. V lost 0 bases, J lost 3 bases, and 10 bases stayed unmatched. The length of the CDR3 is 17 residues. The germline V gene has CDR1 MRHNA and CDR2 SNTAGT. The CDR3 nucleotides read TGTGCCAGCAGTGACTCTAGGGGGACAGCCTATTACACTGAAGCTTTCTTT. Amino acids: CASSDSRGTAYYTEAFF.

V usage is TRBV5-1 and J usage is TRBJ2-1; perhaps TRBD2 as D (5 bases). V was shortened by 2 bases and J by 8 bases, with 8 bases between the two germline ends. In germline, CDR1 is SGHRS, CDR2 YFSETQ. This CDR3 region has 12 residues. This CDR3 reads CASSFGVYEQFF. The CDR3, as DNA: TGCGCCAGCAGCTTCGGGGTTTATGAGCAGTTCTTC.

For the CDR3, the DNA is TGTGCCAGCAGCTTGTCCGGAGGCTCCTCTGAAGCTTTCTTT. Translated, it gives CASSLSGGSSEAFF. The rearrangement uses TRBV5-4 and TRBJ1-1; D is unresolved. CDR3 length equals 14 residues. The V and J ends lost 1 base and 6 bases respectively, with 13 bases between them. Germline V gives CDR1 SGHNT, CDR2 YYREEE (reference sequence).

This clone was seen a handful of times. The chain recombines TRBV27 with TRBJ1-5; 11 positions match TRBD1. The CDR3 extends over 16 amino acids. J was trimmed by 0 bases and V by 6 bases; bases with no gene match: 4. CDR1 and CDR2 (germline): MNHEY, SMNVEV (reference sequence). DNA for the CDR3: TGTGCCAGCAGACATGGGACAGGGGGTAGCAATCAGCCCCAGCATTTT. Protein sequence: CASRHGTGGSNQPQHF.

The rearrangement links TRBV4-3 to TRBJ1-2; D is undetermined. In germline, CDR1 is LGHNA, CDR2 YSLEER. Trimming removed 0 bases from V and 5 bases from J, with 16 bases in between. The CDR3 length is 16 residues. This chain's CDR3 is CASSQDTMTGGYGYTF. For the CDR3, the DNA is TGCGCCAGCAGCCAAGATACAATGACCGGCGGGTATGGCTACACCTTC.